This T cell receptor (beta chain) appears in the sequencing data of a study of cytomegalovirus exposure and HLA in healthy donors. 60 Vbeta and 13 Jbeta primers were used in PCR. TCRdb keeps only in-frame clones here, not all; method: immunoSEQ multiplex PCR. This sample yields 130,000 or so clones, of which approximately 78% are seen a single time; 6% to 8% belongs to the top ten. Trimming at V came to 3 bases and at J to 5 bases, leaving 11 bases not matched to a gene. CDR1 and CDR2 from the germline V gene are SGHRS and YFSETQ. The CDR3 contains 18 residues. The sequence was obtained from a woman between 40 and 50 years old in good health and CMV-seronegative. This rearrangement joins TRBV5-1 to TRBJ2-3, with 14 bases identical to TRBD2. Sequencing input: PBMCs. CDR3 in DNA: TGCGCCAGCAGCTACACCAGACTAGCGGGAGGGATAATAGATACGCAGTATTTT. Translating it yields CASSYTRLAGGIIDTQYF.